The 23 T cell receptor beta chains below all came from one sample that was sequenced in a study of T cells in Graves' hyperthyroidism and ophthalmopathy (dated by TCRdb to between 2019 and 2020). The library relied on multiplex PCR. These reads were obtained on an Illumina HiSeq 2000. TCR beta CDR3 regions were amplified from RNA transcripts. The TCR CDR3 was subjected to a first round of RT-PCR using the HTBI primer set and the Qiagen OneStep RT-PCR kit. The public reads were run again by TCRdb, first through fastp at Q25 and then through MiXCR, and only productive beta chains were kept. CDR3 protein sequences are deduplicated, and each keeps its most common genes and DNA. The sample table lists roughly 380,000 distinct CDR3 sequences, about 13% of them with a count of one. The top ten clonotypes cover less than 25% of the sample. Sequenced material: blood. The source of these receptors is a man in his thirties or forties with Graves' hyperthyroidism that later progressed to Graves' ophthalmopathy.

This clonotype has ten or more counts. The V call is TRBV7-2, the J call TRBJ2-1, with D perhaps matching TRBD1 (5 bases). This CDR3 region has 14 residues. Trimming removed 5 bases at V and 4 bases at J, with 12 bases between. Germline-derived CDR1 and CDR2 are SGHTA and FQGNSA. The CDR3 DNA reads as TGTGCCAGCAGCAGCCTGACAGAATACAATGAGCAGTTCTTC. It yields the protein CASSSLTEYNEQFF.

Only a few counts were recorded for this clonotype. The gene calls are TRBV25-1 and TRBJ1-6, with D maybe TRBD1 (6 bases). Per the germline V gene, CDR1 is MGHDK and CDR2 is SYGVNS. This CDR3 contains 15 residues. The V gene lost 5 bases and the J gene lost 4 bases, with 12 bases spanning the gap. In nucleotides, the CDR3 is TGTGCCAGCAGTCCGACAGGACCTTATAATTCACCCCTCCACTTT. Translation gives CASSPTGPYNSPLHF.

This rearrangement joins TRBV29-1 to TRBJ1-2; TRBD1 agrees at 10 bases. J lost 7 bases, V lost 8 bases, and 10 bases had no gene match. Germline V gene data show CDR1 as SQVTM and CDR2 as ANQGSEA. The CDR3 spans 13 residues. CDR3 amino acids: CSLSTGGSAGYTF. CDR3 coding DNA: TGCAGCCTGTCGACAGGGGGCTCGGCTGGCTACACCTTC.

The table lists this clonotype with a few counts. The chain recombines TRBV7-8 with TRBJ1-6, with D tentatively TRBD1 (5 bases). The germline CDR1 and CDR2 sequences are SGHVS and FQNEAQ. The CDR3 runs 14 residues. Trimming pared 5 bases from V and 4 bases from J, leaving 9 bases between. The CDR3 loop is CASSPRQYNSPLHF. In DNA, the CDR3 is TGTGCCAGCAGCCCTCGACAGTATAATTCACCCCTCCACTTT.

This clonotype was seen a handful of times. The chain recombines TRBV29-1 with TRBJ1-2, with D uncertain. There are 17 residues in the CDR3. V dropped 7 bases and J dropped 2 bases, with 26 bases sitting between them. Germline CDR1 and CDR2: SQVTM and ANQGSEA. The CDR3, as DNA: TGCAGCGCCCTACGGGCAGCCACCAACATGCTGAACTATGGCTACACCTTC. Amino acid sequence: CSALRAATNMLNYGYTF.

The V call is TRBV20-1, the J call TRBJ2-1; weak D call: TRBD2 (6 bases). V was trimmed by 3 bases and J by 1 base, leaving 10 bases between them. CDR3 length: 14 amino acids. Germline CDR1 reads DFQATT; CDR2 reads SNEGSKA (reference sequence). CDR3 nucleotides: TGCAGTGCTAGTTGGGGGGATTCCTACAATGAGCAGTTCTTC. This translates into CSASWGDSYNEQFF.

This clonotype was found a few times. The CDR3 region is CASSETLNTQYF. DNA of the CDR3: TGTGCCAGCAGTGAAACCCTTAATACGCAGTATTTT. The rearrangement links TRBV7-8 to TRBJ2-3; D is unresolved. Looked up from germline, CDR1 is SGHVS and CDR2 is FQNEAQ. The CDR3 runs to 12 residues. Between the trimmed V and J ends, which lost 6 bases and 7 bases, there was a span of 11 bases.

This clonotype was seen repeatedly, ten times or more. CDR3 in DNA: TGTGCCAGCAGCTTAGGACCAGCCACAGATACGCAGTATTTT. It encodes CASSLGPATDTQYF. V usage is TRBV7-2 and J usage is TRBJ2-3; the D is unclear. V was trimmed by 1 base and J by 2 bases, leaving 7 bases between them. The CDR3 length is 14 residues. From germline, CDR1 is SGHTA and CDR2 FQGNSA. The variable domain in full, with the rest retrieved from reference TRBV7-2 and TRBJ2-3, is GAGVSQSPSNKVTEKGKDVELRCDPISGHTALYWYRQSLGQGLEFLIYFQGNSAPDKSGLPSDRFSAERTGGSVSTLTIQRTQQEDSAVYLCASSLGPATDTQYFGPGTRLTVL.

V usage is TRBV25-1 and J usage is TRBJ1-4, with 9 bases matching TRBD1. The length of the CDR3 is 13 residues. The germline V gene has CDR1 MGHDK and CDR2 SYGVNS. V shed 7 bases and J 7 bases; nucleotides not matched to a gene: 4. The CDR3 DNA is TGTGCCAGCAAACAGGGGGCGGGTGAAAAACTGTTTTTT. Its protein product is CASKQGAGEKLFF.

This clonotype was counted at least ten times. The chain couples TRBV5-1 to TRBJ1-5, with 12 bases matching TRBD1. This CDR3 has 15 amino acids. Trimming at V came to 4 bases and at J to 4 bases, leaving 3 bases not matched to a gene. Germline CDR1 SGHRS, CDR2 YFSETQ. The CDR3 loop reads CASSEGQGANQPQHF. CDR3 bases: TGCGCCAGCAGCGAGGGACAGGGGGCAAATCAGCCCCAGCATTTT.

The sample holds a few counts of this clonotype. This chain links TRBV9 with TRBJ2-2; possible D gene TRBD1, 6 bases. Germline lookup yields CDR1 SGDLS and CDR2 YYNGEE. Between the trimmed V and J ends, which lost 4 bases and 4 bases, there was a span of 14 bases. This CDR3 is built from 15 residues. The CDR3 loop is CASSPQRTATGELFF. The CDR3 DNA reads as TGTGCCAGCAGCCCCCAACGGACAGCCACCGGGGAGCTGTTTTTT.

This clonotype was observed a few times. This chain links TRBV6-5 with TRBJ1-5; D remains unclear. Germline-derived CDR1 and CDR2 are MNHEY and SVGAGI. This CDR3 is built from 13 residues. Trimming stripped 4 bases from V and 10 bases from J, with 14 bases between. CDR3 protein: CASSSHQRFPQHF. CDR3 bases: TGTGCCAGCAGTTCTCATCAAAGGTTTCCCCAGCATTTT.

This clonotype was seen at least ten times. The chain combines TRBV20-1 with TRBJ2-1; TRBD2 matches 7 bases. CDR1 DFQATT and CDR2 SNEGSKA come from the germline V gene (reference sequence). The V segment lost 3 bases and the J segment 1 base; nucleotides outside the gene matches: 12. The CDR3 is 17 residues long. In DNA form, the CDR3 reads TGCAGTGCTAGTAACCTCGGGGGGATTCCTTCCTACAATGAGCAGTTCTTC. It translates to CSASNLGGIPSYNEQFF.

This clonotype appeared many times. The J gene is TRBJ2-5, the V gene TRBV7-2, with D uncertain. CDR3 size: 13 residues. Between the trimmed V and J ends, which lost 3 bases and 2 bases, there was a span of 7 bases. Per the germline V gene, CDR1 is SGHTA and CDR2 is FQGNSA. CDR3 sequence reads: CASSFLRQETQYF. The CDR3 nucleotides read TGTGCCAGCAGCTTCCTGCGGCAAGAGACCCAGTACTTC.

This clonotype was observed many times. The chain uses TRBV11-2 and TRBJ1-2; 9 positions match TRBD1. The trim removed 7 bases at V and 6 bases at J, leaving 18 bases unmatched. The CDR3 contains 17 residues. CDR1 is SGHAT, CDR2 FQNNGV, per germline. The CDR3 loop reads CASKKIHRDRVEDGYTF. The CDR3 DNA reads TGTGCCAGCAAAAAAATCCACCGGGACAGGGTAGAGGATGGCTACACCTTC.

The chain uses TRBV20-1 and TRBJ1-2; tentatively, D is TRBD1 (6 bases). Germline CDR1 reads DFQATT; CDR2 reads SNEGSKA (reference sequence). V lost 3 bases, J lost 2 bases, and 10 bases lay in between. This CDR3 comprises 13 residues. CDR3: CSAREDRNYGYTF. As DNA, the CDR3 is TGCAGTGCTAGGGAGGACAGAAACTATGGCTACACCTTC.

In this sample, this clonotype turned up many times. This chain joins TRBV11-3 and TRBJ2-7; no firm D call. V was clipped by 5 bases and J by 1 base, with 15 bases between them. Germline loops: CDR1 SGHNT, CDR2 YENEEA. This CDR3 spans 15 amino acids. CDR3 in DNA: TGTGCCAGCAGCCACCGCGCTACTGTTTCCTACGAGCAGTACTTC. It translates to CASSHRATVSYEQYF.

This clonotype appeared a few times. The chain has TRBV6-1 and TRBJ1-3, with D tentatively TRBD1 (5 bases). This CDR3 region has 14 residues. CDR1 and CDR2 from the germline V gene are MNHNS and SASEGT. With 1 base removed from V and 4 bases from J, the gap between germline ends came to 8 bases. The CDR3 DNA sequence: TGTGCCAGCAGTGAAGTAGGGGACGGAAACACCATATATTTT. The encoded protein is CASSEVGDGNTIYF.

In this sample, this clonotype turned up many times. The chain links TRBV7-9 to TRBJ1-1; D gene unclear. The CDR3 contains 12 residues. V was trimmed by 2 bases and J by 10 bases, leaving 11 bases between them. The germline gives CDR1 SEHNR, CDR2 FQNEAQ (reference sequence). The CDR3 is CASSLLGIGAFF. In DNA form, the CDR3 reads TGTGCCAGCAGCTTATTGGGAATCGGAGCTTTCTTT.

This clonotype was recorded at least ten times. The chain uses TRBV18 and TRBJ1-5; TRBD1 is a possible D gene (5 bases). The CDR3 is 17 residues long. CDR1 and CDR2 from the germline V gene are KGHSH and LQKENI. Trimming removed 3 bases at V and 4 bases at J, with 19 bases between. The CDR3 region has the DNA TGTGCCAGCTCACCCATACCTAAAGGGGTTTTAAATCAGCCCCAGCATTTT. Amino acids: CASSPIPKGVLNQPQHF. The full variable domain, rest sourced from reference TRBV18 and TRBJ1-5, is NAGVMQNPRHLVRRRGQEARLRCSPMKGHSHVYWYRQLPEEGLKFMVYLQKENIIDESGMPKERFSAEFPKEGPSILRIQQVVRGDSAAYFCASSPIPKGVLNQPQHFGDGTRLSIL.

This clonotype was counted ten times or more. The V gene is TRBV28, the J gene TRBJ2-5; 15 bases line up with TRBD2. The CDR3 length is 16 residues. V shed 4 bases and J 5 bases; nucleotides not matched to a gene: 5. Germline V gene data show CDR1 as MDHEN and CDR2 as SYDVKM. CDR3 residues: CASSYGTSGGMETQYF. DNA of the CDR3: TGTGCCAGCAGTTATGGGACTAGCGGGGGGATGGAGACCCAGTACTTC.

Only a few counts were recorded for this clonotype. This chain links TRBV5-4 with TRBJ2-5; D perhaps matches TRBD2 (5 bases). This CDR3 is built from 16 residues. V was trimmed by 0 bases and J by 5 bases, leaving 17 bases between them. The germline V gene has CDR1 SGHNT and CDR2 YYREEE (reference sequence). The CDR3 sequence is CASSLADYGNRETQYF. In nucleotides, the CDR3 is TGTGCCAGCAGCTTGGCAGACTATGGGAACCGGGAGACCCAGTACTTC.

V usage is TRBV19 and J usage is TRBJ1-6; 12 bases are a match to TRBD1. CDR1 LNHDA and CDR2 SQIVND come from the germline V gene (reference sequence). The CDR3 totals 14 residues. J lost 9 bases, V lost 8 bases, and 5 bases had no gene match. DNA of the CDR3: TGTGCCAGTCGGGACAGGGGGCATAGTTCACCCCTCCACTTT. This encodes CASRDRGHSSPLHF.